This T cell receptor (beta chain) was captured in a study of regulatory T cells in long-lasting Graves disease. According to the study, TCR beta libraries were built with iRepertoire HTBI primers and CDR3-region Arm-PCR. TCRdb called the multiplex PCR reads again in MiXCR, with one record for every CDR3 protein. The sample lists roughly 510,000 distinct CDR3 sequences, roughly a sixth occurring once. This clonotype was counted at least ten times. Trimming took off 4 bases at V and 1 base at J, with 7 bases between the two ends. The CDR3 is 13 residues long. Germline V gene lookup returns CDR1 LGHDT and CDR2 YNNKEL (reference sequence). Time point of the sample: newly diagnosed GD, antithyroid drugs for less than 3 months. With RNA extracted from PBMCs as input, the TCR library was made. These data are also associated with another study on T cells in Graves' hyperthyroidism and ophthalmopathy.

The sequence came from a man aged 18 to 30 with Graves disease. The chain couples TRBV3-1 to TRBJ1-1; D not resolved. The sequenced sample was peripheral blood mononuclear cells (PBMCs), obtained at new diagnosis, from a patient treated with antithyroid drugs. The CDR3 is CASSPAENTEAFF. In nucleotides, the CDR3 is TGTGCCAGCAGCCCCGCAGAGAACACTGAAGCTTTCTTT.